These 31 T cell receptor beta chains came from one sample sequenced in a study of T cell responses to AZD1222 COVID-19 vaccine. The data were produced by immunoSEQ multiplex PCR, yet TCRdb's version contains in-frame clones alone and is incomplete. The table shows roughly 51,000 clones, with approximately 86% occurring only once. The material sequenced was peripheral blood, taken 28 days after the second AZD1222 dose. These TCRs come from an adult who received the AZD1222 COVID-19 vaccine.

This chain uses TRBV12-3 or TRBV12-4 with TRBJ1-1; D not resolved. The CDR3 totals 13 residues. V was shortened by 3 bases and J by 7 bases, with 12 bases between the two germline ends. CDR3 DNA sequence: TGTGCCAGCAGTTTCCAGAATGAACTTGAAGCTTTCTTT. Translated, it gives CASSFQNELEAFF.

The chain joins TRBV19 to TRBJ1-5; 9 bases align to TRBD1. V lost 7 bases and J lost 0; bases outside the gene matches: 7. This CDR3 has 16 residues. Germline V CDR1 and CDR2: LNHDA, SQIVND (reference sequence). CDR3 amino acids: CASTRDRAVSNQPQHF. The CDR3 nucleotides read TGTGCCAGTACTAGGGACAGGGCAGTTAGCAATCAGCCCCAGCATTTT.

The chain couples TRBV19 to TRBJ1-5; TRBD1 matches at 7 bases. The length of the CDR3 is 14 residues. Germline CDR1 reads LNHDA; CDR2 reads SQIVND (reference sequence). V was pared by 2 bases and J by 7 bases, with 5 bases of the junction left unmatched. CDR3 nucleotides: TGTGCCAGTAGTATATACAGGGGTCACCAGCCCCAGCATTTT. It codes for CASSIYRGHQPQHF.

The chain is built from TRBV2 and TRBJ2-5; tentative D call: TRBD2 (6 bases). V lost 6 bases, J lost 4 bases, and 12 bases lay in between. Germline V gene sequence: CDR1 SNHLY, CDR2 FYNNEI. This CDR3 contains 13 residues. The CDR3 DNA is TGTGCCAGCAGGCCCATGGGAGGAGAGACCCAGTACTTC. Residues: CASRPMGGETQYF.

V gene TRBV10-3 combines with J gene TRBJ1-1, with D perhaps TRBD1 (5 bases). Germline CDR1 reads ENHRY; CDR2 reads SYGVKD. V was pared by 5 bases and J by 1 base, with 8 bases between. CDR3 length: 13 residues. As DNA, the CDR3 is TGTGCCATCAGTAAAGGGGAGAACACTGAAGCTTTCTTT. Amino acids: CAISKGENTEAFF.

In regard to this clone: Other DNA sequences in the same sample also yield this CDR3. The rearrangement links TRBV28 to TRBJ2-7; 8 bases map to TRBD1. Germline CDR1 is MDHEN and CDR2 is SYDVKM. The CDR3 loop spans 13 amino acids. V was pared by 6 bases and J by 0 bases, with 1 base of the junction left unmatched. For the CDR3, the DNA is TGTGCCAGCAGAACAGGGGGCTCCTACGAGCAGTACTTC. Protein: CASRTGGSYEQYF.

The CDR3 reads CASSLASGPSTDTQYF. The CDR3 region has the DNA TGTGCCAGCAGCTTAGCTTCGGGGCCGAGCACAGATACGCAGTATTTT. This sequence joins TRBV11-1 and TRBJ2-3; D is tentatively TRBD1 or TRBD2 (5 bases each). Germline CDR1 and CDR2: SGHAT and FQDESV (reference sequence). The CDR3 runs to 16 residues. The V end lost 0 bases, the J end lost 0 bases, and 10 bases lay between the germline ends.

The gene calls are TRBV15 and TRBJ2-5; 7 nucleotides align to TRBD1. Germline V gives CDR1 LNHNV, CDR2 YYDKDF (reference sequence). There are 14 residues in the CDR3. After removal of 1 base from V and 2 bases from J, the junction contained 1 base not matched to a gene. CDR3 sequence (DNA): TGTGCCACCAGCAGAGGGACAGGACAAGAGACCCAGTACTTC. Protein product: CATSRGTGQETQYF.

V usage is TRBV12-3 or TRBV12-4 and J usage is TRBJ1-3; D is ambiguous. This CDR3 spans 12 amino acids. V was cut by 6 bases and J by 3 bases, with 6 bases left in between. As DNA, the CDR3 is TGTGCCAGCAGCCTCGGTGGAAACACCATATATTTT. It translates to CASSLGGNTIYF.

The J gene is TRBJ2-5, the V gene TRBV6-5; D not certain. V was pared by 0 bases and J by 5 bases, with 7 bases between. Germline CDR1 is MNHEY and CDR2 is SVGAGI. This CDR3 region has 13 residues. In DNA form, the CDR3 reads TGTGCCAGCAGTTACTCCGTGGAGGAGACCCAGTACTTC. It specifies CASSYSVEETQYF.

The chain's CDR3 is CASSPGVLPGEQYF. The CDR3 coding sequence is TGTGCCAGCAGCCCCGGGGTCCTCCCCGGCGAGCAGTACTTC. The chain uses TRBV7-9 and TRBJ2-7; possibly TRBD2 for D (5 bases). The CDR3 contains 14 residues. V was cut by 5 bases and J by 6 bases, with 17 bases left in between. Germline CDR1 and CDR2: SEHNR and FQNEAQ (reference sequence).

V gene TRBV2 combines with J gene TRBJ2-7; the match to TRBD2 covers 7 bases. V was pared by 6 bases and J by 2 bases, with 13 bases of the junction left unmatched. Germline CDR1 SNHLY, CDR2 FYNNEI. There are 16 residues in the CDR3. The CDR3, as DNA: TGTGCCAGCAGGGGGGGTGGCGGGAGTCTCGCCTACGAGCAGTACTTC. Translating gives CASRGGGGSLAYEQYF.

The chain is built from TRBV11-3 and TRBJ2-2; 7 bases match TRBD1. V dropped 1 base and J dropped 6; count of bases not matched to a gene: 5. The CDR3 has 15 residues. Germline CDR1 reads SGHNT; CDR2 reads YENEEA. The CDR3 DNA sequence: TGTGCCAGCAGCTTAGGACAGGGTGGTCCCGGGGAGCTGTTTTTT. Protein: CASSLGQGGPGELFF.

This rearrangement joins TRBV6-5 to TRBJ2-7; D possibly corresponds to TRBD1 (5 bases). The CDR3 has 13 residues. The germline V gene has CDR1 MNHEY and CDR2 SVGAGI. V was cut by 6 bases and J by 5 bases, with 14 bases left in between. The CDR3 DNA reads as TGTGCCAGCAGGAAACCAGGGTTGGACGAGCAGTACTTC. Its protein is CASRKPGLDEQYF.

The chain has TRBV6-5 and TRBJ1-2; weak D call: TRBD1 (6 bases). Germline V gene lookup returns CDR1 MNHEY and CDR2 SVGAGI. CDR3 length equals 15 residues. V lost 0 bases and J lost 4, with 12 bases in between. The CDR3: CASSYSVGGAYGYTF. CDR3 DNA: TGTGCCAGCAGTTACTCGGTTGGGGGGGCCTATGGCTACACCTTC.

The chain links TRBV7-6 to TRBJ1-1; 11 nucleotides line up with TRBD1. Germline loops: CDR1 SGHVS, CDR2 FNYEAQ. The CDR3 totals 13 residues. The V and J ends lost 6 bases and 11 bases, in that order; junction bases with no gene match: 8. For the CDR3, the DNA is TGTGCCAGCAGTGGGACAGGGGGTAGGAGGGCTTTCTTT. Its translation is CASSGTGGRRAFF.

The genes are TRBV7-3 and TRBJ1-2; TRBD1 might be the D (6 bases). Trimming removed 1 base from V and 4 bases from J, with 13 bases in between. CDR1 and CDR2 (germline): SGHTA, FQGTGA. The CDR3 consists of 15 residues. Here the CDR3 DNA reads TGTGCCAGCAGCTTAAATGGGGGGCGCGGCTATGGCTACACCTTC. It encodes CASSLNGGRGYGYTF.

V and J are TRBV7-2 and TRBJ2-5, with D possibly matching TRBD2 (5 bases). The CDR3 has 15 residues. V was shortened by 5 bases and J by 2 bases, with 15 bases between the two germline ends. Germline V gives CDR1 SGHTA, CDR2 FQGNSA. The CDR3 DNA sequence: TGTGCCAGCAGCCTCCAGTCGAGGGTGCAAGAGACCCAGTACTTC. Translation: CASSLQSRVQETQYF.

The genes are TRBV30 and TRBJ2-2; tentative D call: TRBD2 (5 bases). V was clipped by 7 bases and J by 2 bases, with 8 bases between them. Per germline, CDR1 GTSNPN and CDR2 SVGIG (reference sequence). The CDR3 loop spans 12 amino acids. Here the CDR3 DNA reads TGTGCCTACACTAGAAACACCGGGGAGCTGTTTTTT. Translating it yields CAYTRNTGELFF.

This clone is a singleton in its sample. The rearrangement links TRBV3-1 (or the pseudogene TRBV3-2) to TRBJ2-1, with D possibly being TRBD2 (5 bases). Per the germline V gene, CDR1 is LGHDT and CDR2 is YNNKEL (reference sequence). Trimming shortened V by 2 bases and J by 13 bases, and 12 bases separated the two germline ends. The CDR3 loop spans 12 amino acids. As DNA, the CDR3 is TGTGCCAGCAGCCAAAGCGTGACGGGACAGTTCTTC. Translation: CASSQSVTGQFF.

The rearrangement links TRBV7-3 to TRBJ2-7; 8 nucleotides line up with TRBD1. The CDR3 runs 14 residues. The V gene's germline CDR1 is SGHTA and CDR2 FQGTGA. Trimming removed 5 bases from V and 6 bases from J; junction bases left unmatched: 9. The CDR3 sequence is CASSPGTGPREQYF. The DNA of the CDR3 is TGTGCCAGCAGCCCCGGGACAGGACCCCGCGAGCAGTACTTC.

V usage is TRBV9 and J usage is TRBJ2-1, with D perhaps given as TRBD1 or TRBD2 (5 bases each). V lost 7 bases to trimming and J lost 5 bases, with 16 bases between them. The CDR3 is made up of 14 amino acids. Looked up from germline, CDR1 is SGDLS and CDR2 is YYNGEE. CDR3 loop: CASPGDQQNNEQFF. CDR3 sequence (DNA): TGTGCCAGCCCTGGGGACCAACAAAACAATGAGCAGTTCTTC.

This clone appeared once. The V and J genes are TRBV7-9 and TRBJ2-5, with TRBD1 matching 7 bases. CDR3 size: 14 residues. V lost 4 bases to trimming and J lost 1 base; unmatched junction nucleotides: 3. Per germline, CDR1 SEHNR and CDR2 FQNEAQ (reference sequence). The CDR3 is CASSSQGVQETQYF. CDR3 sequence (DNA): TGTGCCAGCAGCTCCCAGGGGGTCCAAGAGACCCAGTACTTC.

The chain recombines TRBV11-2 with TRBJ2-7, with D possibly being TRBD2 (6 bases). Between the trimmed V and J ends, which lost 0 bases and 3 bases, there was a span of 12 bases. Per germline, CDR1 SGHAT and CDR2 FQNNGV. The CDR3 has 15 residues. The CDR3 loop is CASSLDQGGNYEQYF. Here the CDR3 DNA reads TGTGCCAGCAGCTTAGATCAAGGAGGGAACTACGAGCAGTACTTC.

This clone was seen only once. This chain links TRBV5-4 with TRBJ2-7, with 10 bases matching TRBD2. The germline gives CDR1 SGHNT, CDR2 YYREEE (reference sequence). V gave up 4 bases and J gave up 4 bases; unmatched junction bases: 11. The CDR3 sequence is 16 residues long. The CDR3 spells CASSPDGASGSYEQYF. CDR3 DNA sequence: TGTGCCAGCAGCCCGGACGGAGCTAGCGGGAGTTACGAGCAGTACTTC.

The J gene is TRBJ1-1, the V gene TRBV27, with 8 bases lining up with TRBD1. The V and J ends lost 5 bases and 5 bases, in that order; junction bases with no gene match: 10. The germline V gene encodes CDR1 MNHEY and CDR2 SMNVEV (reference sequence). There are 15 residues in the CDR3. The CDR3 spells CASSGGPDRVTEAFF. For the CDR3, the DNA is TGTGCCAGCAGTGGGGGACCGGACAGGGTTACTGAAGCTTTCTTT.

J is TRBJ1-2 and V is TRBV12-3 or TRBV12-4, with a possible D match to TRBD1 (6 bases). The CDR3 contains 12 residues. V shed 8 bases and J shed 4 bases, with 11 bases lying between them. CDR3 in amino acids: CASRGGGYGYTF. The CDR3 DNA is TGTGCCAGCCGCGGGGGCGGCTATGGCTACACCTTC.

The genes are TRBV28 and TRBJ2-7; D is perhaps TRBD1 or TRBD2 (5 bases each). Trimming took off 4 bases at V and 4 bases at J, with 17 bases between the two ends. The CDR3 loop spans 15 amino acids. Germline V gene lookup returns CDR1 MDHEN and CDR2 SYDVKM. Here the CDR3 DNA reads TGTGCCAGCAGTTATGATATGGGACGGGAATACGAGCAGTACTTC. Amino acids: CASSYDMGREYEQYF.

The chain carries TRBV25-1 and TRBJ2-6; D might be TRBD2 (6 bases). Trimming shortened V by 1 base and J by 0 bases, and 13 bases separated the two germline ends. The CDR3 is made up of 18 amino acids. Germline CDR1 is MGHDK and CDR2 is SYGVNS. The CDR3 spells CASSELGLIDSGANVLTF. CDR3 in DNA: TGTGCCAGCAGTGAATTGGGACTTATTGACTCTGGGGCCAACGTCCTGACTTTC.

The J gene is TRBJ2-6, the V gene TRBV7-9; 9 bases are a match to TRBD1. Germline V gene sequence: CDR1 SEHNR, CDR2 FQNEAQ (reference sequence). This CDR3 is built from 17 residues. V gave up 4 bases and J gave up 2 bases; unmatched junction bases: 6. The DNA of the CDR3 is TGTGCCAGCAGCTACGGGACAGGGTTTGCTGGGGCCAACGTCCTGACTTTC. Protein: CASSYGTGFAGANVLTF.

The chain uses TRBV7-9 and TRBJ1-3; D is unresolved. V was cut by 6 bases and J by 0 bases, with 12 bases left in between. CDR1 is SEHNR and CDR2 is FQNEAQ in the germline V gene (reference sequence). The CDR3 runs 15 residues. The CDR3 nucleotides read TGTGCCAGCAGTCTTGACGCAAACTCTGGAAACACCATATATTTT. Its protein product is CASSLDANSGNTIYF.